The 23 T cell receptor beta chains below were found in one sample sequenced in a study of beta chain features in type 1 diabetes. Investigators reverse transcribed all isolated RNA, so they sequenced expressed TCRB transcripts. Assay: immunoSEQ multiplex PCR; the TCRdb copy retains only in-frame clones and omits some. The profile shows fewer than 900,000 clones, 15% to 20% of them singletons. The material sequenced was naive CD4+ T cells from blood. The receptors originated from a woman under 30 in good health.

V usage is TRBV7-2 and J usage is TRBJ2-5; TRBD1 aligns across 8 bases. From germline, CDR1 is SGHTA and CDR2 FQGNSA. The trim removed 5 bases at V and 5 bases at J, leaving 7 bases unmatched. The CDR3 is made up of 14 amino acids. This CDR3 reads CASSIDRGEETQYF. DNA of the CDR3: TGTGCCAGCAGCATAGACAGGGGAGAGGAGACCCAGTACTTC.

At least ten counts were recorded for this clone. The chain uses TRBV7-9 and TRBJ2-6, with 10 bases matching TRBD1. V shed 7 bases and J 0 bases; nucleotides not matched to a gene: 6. Germline V gene lookup returns CDR1 SEHNR and CDR2 FQNEAQ (reference sequence). The CDR3 has 17 amino acids. The CDR3 sequence is CASTPRTGGSGANVLTF. In DNA, the CDR3 is TGTGCCAGCACCCCCCGGACAGGGGGCTCTGGGGCCAACGTCCTGACTTTC. The variable domain in full, completed from reference TRBV7-9 and TRBJ2-6, reads DTGVSQNPRHKITKRGQNVTFRCDPISEHNRLYWYRQTLGQGPEFLTYFQNEAQLEKSRLLSDRFSAERPKGSFSTLEIQRTEQGDSAMYLCASTPRTGGSGANVLTFGAGSRLTVL.

The sample holds a few counts of this clone. The genes are TRBV28 and TRBJ2-7; TRBD1 or TRBD2 may be the D gene (6 bases each). Germline CDR1 and CDR2: MDHEN and SYDVKM. This CDR3 spans 15 amino acids. The V gene lost 5 bases and the J gene lost 5 bases, with 19 bases spanning the gap. The CDR3 sequence: CASSLPPGASNEQYF. The CDR3, as DNA: TGTGCCAGCAGTCTACCTCCGGGGGCGAGCAACGAGCAGTACTTC. Full variable domain (rest looked up from reference TRBV28 and TRBJ2-7): DVKVTQSSRYLVKRTGEKVFLECVQDMDHENMFWYRQDPGLGLRLIYFSYDVKMKEKGDIPEGYSVSREKKERFSLILESASTNQTSMYLCASSLPPGASNEQYFGPGTRLTVT.

This clone was seen only a few times. J is TRBJ1-1 and V is TRBV5-1, with D unresolved. CDR1 is SGHRS and CDR2 is YFSETQ in the germline V gene. V gave up 0 bases and J gave up 2 bases, with 5 bases separating them. This CDR3 comprises 13 residues. The CDR3 bases are TGCGCCAGCAGCTTGGTACGTAACACTGAAGCTTTCTTT. The encoded protein is CASSLVRNTEAFF.

The J gene is TRBJ2-3, the V gene TRBV6-6; 10 positions match TRBD2. The J segment lost 4 bases and the V segment lost 6 bases, leaving 10 bases of the junction unmatched. Germline CDR1 is MNHNY and CDR2 is SVGAGI (reference sequence). This CDR3 contains 16 residues. CDR3 sequence: CASSYTSGKAADTQYF. CDR3 nucleotide sequence: TGTGCCAGCAGCTACACTAGCGGGAAAGCCGCAGATACGCAGTATTTT.

The chain has TRBV28 and TRBJ2-1, with 9 bases lining up with TRBD2. Germline lookup yields CDR1 MDHEN and CDR2 SYDVKM. This CDR3 has 16 residues. J was trimmed by 6 bases and V by 5 bases; bases with no gene match: 11. The CDR3 protein is CASSPRPSGTFNEQFF. The CDR3 region has the DNA TGTGCCAGCAGTCCAAGGCCTAGCGGGACTTTCAATGAGCAGTTCTTC.

The rearrangement joins TRBV11-2 to TRBJ1-2; possibly TRBD1 for D (5 bases). Looked up from germline, CDR1 is SGHAT and CDR2 is FQNNGV. This CDR3 is built from 18 residues. Deletions cut 1 base from V and 0 bases from J, with 18 bases between. DNA for the CDR3: TGTGCCAGCAGCTTAGGACAGCCACGATTTAAAGCTAACTATGGCTACACCTTC. Translating gives CASSLGQPRFKANYGYTF.

This clone was found a few times. The chain uses TRBV5-1 and TRBJ2-2; the D gene is possibly TRBD1 (5 bases). The CDR3 covers 16 residues. V gave up 3 bases and J gave up 5 bases, with 17 bases separating them. Germline V lookup: CDR1 SGHRS, CDR2 YFSETQ. The CDR3 DNA is TGCGCCAGCAGCTCCCTATTGGGGCAGGGTACCGGGGAGCTGTTTTTT. Its protein product is CASSSLLGQGTGELFF. Full variable domain (missing parts from reference TRBV5-1 and TRBJ2-2): KAGVTQTPRYLIKTRGQQVTLSCSPISGHRSVSWYQQTPGQGLQFLFEYFSETQRNKGNFPGRFSGRQFSNSRSEMNVSTLELGDSALYLCASSSLLGQGTGELFFGEGSRLTVL.

The chain is built from TRBV7-8 and TRBJ2-1, with TRBD1 as a possible D gene (5 bases). Trimming pared 1 base from V and 12 bases from J, leaving 10 bases between. Germline CDR1 is SGHVS and CDR2 is FQNEAQ. The CDR3 length is 12 residues. This CDR3 reads CASSLGTILQFF. The CDR3 DNA reads as TGTGCCAGCAGCTTAGGGACAATCCTGCAGTTCTTC.

This clone was counted between two and nine times. J is TRBJ1-5 and V is TRBV9; TRBD1 agrees at 7 bases. The CDR3 is 16 amino acids. V dropped 3 bases and J dropped 4; count of bases not matched to a gene: 10. Germline values: CDR1 SGDLS, CDR2 YYNGEE. The CDR3 loop is CASSEYEGARNQPQHF. DNA of the CDR3: TGTGCCAGCAGCGAATACGAGGGGGCTCGGAATCAGCCCCAGCATTTT.

Concerning this clone: The same CDR3 is also encoded by other DNA sequences in this sample. This sequence joins TRBV7-3 and TRBJ1-1, with D tentatively TRBD1 (5 bases). This CDR3 is 13 amino acids long. Germline V gene sequence: CDR1 SGHTA, CDR2 FQGTGA. V lost 4 bases to trimming and J lost 1 base, with 7 bases between them. The CDR3 DNA is TGTGCCAGCAGCTCGGGACGGAACACTGAAGCTTTCTTT. It encodes CASSSGRNTEAFF.

This clone was detected a few times. The rearrangement joins TRBV7-9 to TRBJ2-5; a possible D gene is TRBD1 (5 bases). Germline CDR1 reads SEHNR; CDR2 reads FQNEAQ (reference sequence). V gave up 2 bases and J gave up 7 bases, with 17 bases separating them. The CDR3 contains 15 residues. The CDR3 DNA reads as TGTGCCAGCAGCTTATTCGACCTTCCAAGGGGGACCCAGTACTTC. Protein product: CASSLFDLPRGTQYF.

This clone has more than one count but fewer than ten. V and J are TRBV6-1 and TRBJ2-2; perhaps TRBD1 as D (6 bases). V was clipped by 3 bases and J by 0 bases, with 11 bases between them. Germline CDR1 reads MNHNS; CDR2 reads SASEGT. The length of the CDR3 is 16 residues. CDR3 amino acids: CASSDQGSPNTGELFF. In nucleotides, the CDR3 is TGTGCCAGCAGTGATCAGGGGAGCCCGAACACCGGGGAGCTGTTTTTT.

This clone has just a few counts. The chain uses TRBV5-1 and TRBJ2-1; 9 nucleotides match TRBD2. The CDR3 is made up of 15 amino acids. J lost 4 bases, V lost 1 base, and 3 bases had no gene match. CDR1 and CDR2 (germline): SGHRS, YFSETQ. The CDR3 loop is CASSLRLAAYNEQFF. CDR3 DNA sequence: TGCGCCAGCAGCTTGAGACTAGCGGCTTACAATGAGCAGTTCTTC.

J is TRBJ2-2 and V is TRBV9; no clear D gene. Germline V gene sequence: CDR1 SGDLS, CDR2 YYNGEE. This CDR3 is built from 13 residues. The germline V and J ends were trimmed by 2 bases and 5 bases, with 7 bases remaining between them. The CDR3 protein is CASSVLETGELFF. Here the CDR3 DNA reads TGTGCCAGCAGCGTCTTGGAAACCGGGGAGCTGTTTTTT. Using reference TRBV9 and TRBJ2-2 for the parts outside the CDR3, the full variable domain is DSGVTQTPKHLITATGQRVTLRCSPRSGDLSVYWYQQSLDQGLQFLIQYYNGEERAKGNILERFSAQQFPDLHSELNLSSLELGDSALYFCASSVLETGELFFGEGSRLTVL.

This clone has just a few counts. The chain links TRBV10-3 to TRBJ1-1; D is unclear. The CDR3 sequence is 15 residues long. Germline V gives CDR1 ENHRY, CDR2 SYGVKD. V shed 4 bases and J shed 2 bases, with 14 bases lying between them. The CDR3, as DNA: TGTGCCATCAGTGTAAGTTCCGGGAGTAACACTGAAGCTTTCTTT. This translates into CAISVSSGSNTEAFF.

The chain couples TRBV28 to TRBJ2-1, with 8 bases that match TRBD2. The CDR3 is 15 residues long. Losses at the gene ends were 5 bases for V and 8 bases for J; bases not matched to a gene: 11. Germline V gene lookup returns CDR1 MDHEN and CDR2 SYDVKM. DNA of the CDR3: TGTGCCAGCAGTGTTAGCGGGGCCCGTACCGATGAGCAGTTCTTC. Translating it yields CASSVSGARTDEQFF.

This clone was found a few times. This chain connects TRBV7-4 to TRBJ1-1, with TRBD1 as a possible D gene (6 bases). The length of the CDR3 is 17 residues. The V end lost 3 bases, the J end lost 5 bases, and 22 bases lay between the germline ends. Looked up from germline, CDR1 is SGHVT and CDR2 is SQSDAQ. CDR3 sequence (DNA): TGTGCCAGCAGCTTTGGGAAGGGGGTTGCTGTATATACTGAAGCTTTCTTT. Encoded protein: CASSFGKGVAVYTEAFF.

J is TRBJ2-7 and V is TRBV11-2, with D unresolved. The V gene lost 5 bases and the J gene lost 6 bases, with 14 bases spanning the gap. Germline CDR1 is SGHAT and CDR2 is FQNNGV. This CDR3 has 13 amino acids. CDR3 nucleotide sequence: TGTGCCAGCAGCCCCCTTCGGAGTGGCGAGCAGTACTTC. This sequence encodes CASSPLRSGEQYF.

The chain combines TRBV11-2 with TRBJ2-3; possibly TRBD1 for D (6 bases). CDR3 size: 12 residues. From germline, CDR1 is SGHAT and CDR2 FQNNGV. V was cut by 4 bases and J by 7 bases, with 9 bases left in between. The CDR3 DNA reads as TGTGCCAGCAGCTCCCAGGGGAATACGCAGTATTTT. It translates to CASSSQGNTQYF.

This clone was picked up a small number of times. Other DNA sequences from this sample encode an identical CDR3 as well. This sequence joins TRBV18 and TRBJ1-1, with unresolved D. Germline V gene lookup returns CDR1 KGHSH and CDR2 LQKENI. V lost 2 bases, J lost 1 base, and 8 bases lay in between. The CDR3 consists of 14 residues. Here the CDR3 DNA reads TGTGCCAGCTCACCAAGCGGAACGAACACTGAAGCTTTCTTT. Translated: CASSPSGTNTEAFF.

The table lists this clone with a few counts. V is TRBV5-1 and J is TRBJ1-5; TRBD1 is a possible D gene (6 bases). From germline, CDR1 is SGHRS and CDR2 YFSETQ. The CDR3 length is 15 residues. Trimming took off 1 base at V and 0 bases at J, with 8 bases between the two ends. For the CDR3, the DNA is TGCGCCAGCAGCTTGACAGGGTTTAGCAATCAGCCCCAGCATTTT. It yields the protein CASSLTGFSNQPQHF.

This clone was seen only a few times. The V call is TRBV7-2, the J call TRBJ2-7; TRBD2 matches at 7 bases. This CDR3 region has 16 residues. After removal of 1 base from V and 6 bases from J, the junction contained 12 bases not matched to a gene. CDR1 and CDR2 from the germline V gene are SGHTA and FQGNSA. The CDR3 region is CASSLVIGGRILEQYF. The CDR3 coding sequence is TGTGCCAGCAGCTTAGTGATTGGCGGGAGAATCCTCGAGCAGTACTTC.